The entry below describes one T cell receptor (beta chain). The sample is drawn from a study of somatic mutations in cytotoxic T cells in rheumatoid arthritis. Only in-frame clones appear in the TCRdb table, and some are missing; sequencing was by immunoSEQ multiplex PCR. The sample contains 20,000 to 25,000 clones, roughly 80% of which appear only once. Germline assignment: CDR1 SGHAT and CDR2 FQNNGV. This CDR3 spans 16 amino acids. Trimming stripped 0 bases from V and 7 bases from J, with 16 bases between. This TCR derives from an adult with rheumatoid arthritis. This sequence joins TRBV11-2 and TRBJ2-1; no clear D gene. The source material was CD8+ T cells sorted from blood. In nucleotides, the CDR3 is TGTGCCAGCAGCTTAGACCCCGGATGGGCCCTTAATGAGCAGTTCTTC. Its protein is CASSLDPGWALNEQFF.